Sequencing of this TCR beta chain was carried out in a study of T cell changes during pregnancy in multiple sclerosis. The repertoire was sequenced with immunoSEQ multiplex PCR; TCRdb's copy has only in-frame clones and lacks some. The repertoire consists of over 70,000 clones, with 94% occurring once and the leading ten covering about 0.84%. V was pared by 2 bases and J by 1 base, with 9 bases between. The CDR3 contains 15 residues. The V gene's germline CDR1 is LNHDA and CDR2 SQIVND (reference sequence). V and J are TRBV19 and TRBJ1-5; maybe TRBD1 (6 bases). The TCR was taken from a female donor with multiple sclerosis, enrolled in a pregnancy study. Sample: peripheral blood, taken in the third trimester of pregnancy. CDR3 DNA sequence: TGTGCCAGTAGTATATCAGGGGCGAGCAATCAGCCCCAGCATTTT. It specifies CASSISGASNQPQHF.